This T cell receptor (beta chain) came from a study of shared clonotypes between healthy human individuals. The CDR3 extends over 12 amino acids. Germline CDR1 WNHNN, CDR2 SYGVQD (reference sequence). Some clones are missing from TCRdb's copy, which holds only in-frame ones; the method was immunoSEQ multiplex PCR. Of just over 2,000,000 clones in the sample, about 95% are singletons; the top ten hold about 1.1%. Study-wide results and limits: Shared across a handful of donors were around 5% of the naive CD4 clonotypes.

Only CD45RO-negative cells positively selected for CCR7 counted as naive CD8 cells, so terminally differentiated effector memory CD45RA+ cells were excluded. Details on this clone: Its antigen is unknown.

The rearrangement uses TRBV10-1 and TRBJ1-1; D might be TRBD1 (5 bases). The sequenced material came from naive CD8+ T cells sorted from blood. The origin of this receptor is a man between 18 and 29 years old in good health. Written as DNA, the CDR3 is TGCGCGCGCGAGGGGAGAAGGACTGAAGCTTTCTTT. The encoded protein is CAREGRRTEAFF.